These 29 T cell receptor beta chains share one sample of origin, sequenced in a study of blood T cell repertoires in COVID-19. Sequenced by immunoSEQ multiplex PCR; TCRdb stores in-frame clones only, minus some. The sample consists of about 160,000 clones, roughly 82% of them appearing once. Source material: peripheral blood. The receptors were gathered from a woman aged 40 to 50 with COVID-19, enrolled during active disease.

The chain links TRBV11-2 to TRBJ2-2; TRBD1 matches 8 bases. This CDR3 is 15 amino acids long. Germline loops: CDR1 SGHAT, CDR2 FQNNGV. J was trimmed by 5 bases and V by 5 bases; bases with no gene match: 7. CDR3 region: CASSRGQGRTGELFF. The CDR3 DNA sequence: TGTGCCAGCAGCCGAGGACAGGGACGGACCGGGGAGCTGTTTTTT. The entire variable domain, with the rest obtained from reference TRBV11-2 and TRBJ2-2, is as follows: EAGVAQSPRYKIIEKRQSVAFWCNPISGHATLYWYQQILGQGPKLLIQFQNNGVVDDSQLPKDRFSAERLKGVDSTLKIQPAKLEDSAVYLCASSRGQGRTGELFFGEGSRLTVL.

This chain uses TRBV7-8 with TRBJ1-5; D unclear. The CDR3 has 16 amino acids. CDR1 is SGHVS and CDR2 is FQNEAQ in the germline V gene. Deletions cut 5 bases from V and 6 bases from J, with 20 bases between. The CDR3 is CASSRTGVGIGQPQHF. In DNA form, the CDR3 reads TGTGCCAGCAGCCGTACCGGGGTAGGGATTGGTCAGCCCCAGCATTTT.

The CDR3 DNA reads TGTGCCAGCAGCGTAGGATCTAGCGGAGTCTACGAGCAGTACTTC. This sequence encodes CASSVGSSGVYEQYF. The chain links TRBV9 to TRBJ2-7, with 7 bases matching TRBD2. This CDR3 is built from 15 residues. The germline CDR1 and CDR2 sequences are SGDLS and YYNGEE. J was trimmed by 3 bases and V by 0 bases; bases with no gene match: 6.

Here the CDR3 DNA reads TGTGCCAGCAGCCCGACAGGAACTAATTCACCCCTCCACTTT. Translated: CASSPTGTNSPLHF. The gene calls are TRBV7-9 and TRBJ1-6; tentatively, D is TRBD1 (6 bases). There are 14 residues in the CDR3. The V gene lost 5 bases and the J gene lost 6 bases, with 11 bases spanning the gap. Germline CDR1 and CDR2: SEHNR and FQNEAQ (reference sequence).

This clone has a count of ten or more. This chain connects TRBV3-1 (or the pseudogene TRBV3-2) to TRBJ2-7, with TRBD1 matching over 8 bases. V was pared by 0 bases and J by 6 bases, with 4 bases of the junction left unmatched. This CDR3 is built from 14 residues. CDR1 is LGHDT and CDR2 is YNNKEL in the germline V gene (reference sequence). DNA of the CDR3: TGTGCCAGCAGCCAAGAGGGACAGGTCGGCGAGCAGTACTTC. As protein: CASSQEGQVGEQYF.

The chain recombines TRBV24-1 with TRBJ1-2; TRBD1 might be the D (5 bases). The CDR3 spans 15 residues. Trimming removed 2 bases from V and 1 base from J, with 10 bases in between. Germline V gene sequence: CDR1 KGHDR, CDR2 SFDVKD. The CDR3 DNA reads as TGTGCCACCAGTGATTCAGGGATTAATAACTATGGCTACACCTTC. This translates into CATSDSGINNYGYTF.

The chain is built from TRBV6-1 and TRBJ1-1, with 8 bases fitting TRBD1. Losses at the gene ends were 3 bases for V and 2 bases for J; bases not matched to a gene: 11. From germline, CDR1 is MNHNS and CDR2 SASEGT. This CDR3 comprises 17 residues. CDR3 region: CASSDYLGQGFNTEAFF. CDR3 in DNA: TGTGCCAGCAGTGACTACCTTGGACAGGGCTTTAACACTGAAGCTTTCTTT.

This sequence joins TRBV5-4 and TRBJ2-4, with TRBD1 matching 9 bases. Per the germline V gene, CDR1 is SGHNT and CDR2 is YYREEE (reference sequence). There are 16 residues in the CDR3. V shed 4 bases, J shed 3 bases, and the junction held 8 bases outside the gene matches. The CDR3 loop is CASSRYRGQDKNIQYF. The CDR3 DNA is TGTGCCAGCAGCCGTTACAGGGGGCAGGACAAAAACATTCAGTACTTC.

This sequence joins TRBV3-1 (or the pseudogene TRBV3-2) and TRBJ2-1, with D perhaps TRBD1 (5 bases). The V gene lost 3 bases and the J gene lost 4 bases, with 10 bases spanning the gap. Germline V gene lookup returns CDR1 LGHDT and CDR2 YNNKEL (reference sequence). There are 14 residues in the CDR3. The CDR3: CASSHVDSYNEQFF. The CDR3, as DNA: TGTGCCAGCAGCCACGTTGACAGTTACAATGAGCAGTTCTTC.

This clone has just a few counts. The V gene is TRBV7-6, the J gene TRBJ2-4; 8 bases match TRBD1. The CDR3 sequence is 18 residues long. Per germline, CDR1 SGHVS and CDR2 FNYEAQ. V was pared by 5 bases and J by 2 bases, with 14 bases of the junction left unmatched. Here the CDR3 reads CASSAAGKGQVTKNIQYF. CDR3 nucleotides: TGTGCCAGCAGCGCGGCTGGGAAGGGACAGGTCACCAAAAACATTCAGTACTTC.

V and J are TRBV7-2 and TRBJ2-7, with D uncertain. This CDR3 region has 12 residues. Germline CDR1 SGHTA, CDR2 FQGNSA. The germline V and J ends were trimmed by 8 bases and 0 bases, with 8 bases remaining between them. The CDR3 DNA sequence: TGTGCCAGCGGGCCGAGCTCCTACGAGCAGTACGTC. It yields the protein CASGPSSYEQYV.

In its sample, this clone was seen a few times. V and J are TRBV5-6 and TRBJ1-5; 9 nucleotides line up with TRBD1. V lost 0 bases and J lost 1; bases outside the gene matches: 5. This CDR3 has 17 amino acids. Per germline, CDR1 SGHDT and CDR2 YYEEEE. This CDR3 is CASSLGQGGSSNQPQHF. As DNA, the CDR3 is TGTGCCAGCAGCTTGGGACAGGGGGGATCGAGCAATCAGCCCCAGCATTTT.

The V and J genes are TRBV18 and TRBJ1-1; D is ambiguous. Germline V CDR1 and CDR2: KGHSH, LQKENI. This CDR3 is built from 15 residues. Trimming cost V 3 bases and J 4 bases, with 15 bases left between them. The CDR3 loop reads CASSPPVTLGTEAFF. The CDR3, as DNA: TGTGCCAGCTCACCCCCGGTGACTCTCGGCACTGAAGCTTTCTTT. The complete variable domain, with remaining parts taken from reference TRBV18 and TRBJ1-1, reads NAGVMQNPRHLVRRRGQEARLRCSPMKGHSHVYWYRQLPEEGLKFMVYLQKENIIDESGMPKERFSAEFPKEGPSILRIQQVVRGDSAAYFCASSPPVTLGTEAFFGQGTRLTVV.

J is TRBJ1-6 and V is TRBV30; D ambiguous. The CDR3 is made up of 14 amino acids. The germline V gene encodes CDR1 GTSNPN and CDR2 SVGIG (reference sequence). With 1 base removed from V and 10 bases from J, the gap between germline ends came to 14 bases. CDR3 DNA: TGTGCCTGGAGTGAAAGCCCCGTCATATCACCCCTCCACTTT. This encodes CAWSESPVISPLHF.

This chain links TRBV5-4 with TRBJ2-7; D unresolved. Trimming stripped 2 bases from V and 4 bases from J, with 13 bases between. This CDR3 spans 14 amino acids. CDR1 is SGHNT and CDR2 is YYREEE in the germline V gene (reference sequence). The CDR3, as DNA: TGTGCCAGCAGCTTCGATGGCGGTGGTTACGAGCAGTACTTC. Its protein product is CASSFDGGGYEQYF.

This clone was picked up a small number of times. The V and J genes are TRBV9 and TRBJ2-1; D is possibly TRBD1 (6 bases). Germline values: CDR1 SGDLS, CDR2 YYNGEE. The CDR3 contains 13 residues. V lost 4 bases and J 4 bases, leaving 9 bases between the germline ends. The DNA for the CDR3 is TGTGCCAGCAGCACAGGACAGTACAATGAGCAGTTCTTC. Its translation: CASSTGQYNEQFF.

This clone appeared a few times. The rearrangement joins TRBV5-4 to TRBJ2-2; TRBD2 matches 9 bases. The CDR3 covers 16 residues. Trimming took 2 bases from V and 2 from J; bases not matched to a gene: 4. The V gene's germline CDR1 is SGHNT and CDR2 YYREEE (reference sequence). The CDR3 nucleotides read TGTGCCAGCAGCTTAGGCGGGGGGGCCAACACCGGGGAGCTGTTTTTT. The encoded protein is CASSLGGGANTGELFF.

The CDR3 here is CASSGQGFTNVLTF. CDR3 nucleotides: TGTGCCAGCAGTGGGCAGGGGTTTACCAACGTCCTGACTTTC. The chain joins TRBV2 to TRBJ2-6; maybe TRBD1 (6 bases). There are 14 residues in the CDR3. The germline V gene encodes CDR1 SNHLY and CDR2 FYNNEI. Trimming left V 4 bases short and J 8 bases short, with 12 bases between. The whole variable domain, remainder taken from reference TRBV2 and TRBJ2-6, is EPEVTQTPSHQVTQMGQEVILRCVPISNHLYFYWYRQILGQKVEFLVSFYNNEISEKSEIFDDQFSVERPDGSNFTLKIRSTKLEDSAMYFCASSGQGFTNVLTFGAGSRLTVL.

This sequence joins TRBV15 and TRBJ1-4; D is unclear. V lost 9 bases to trimming and J lost 0 bases, with 20 bases between them. CDR3 size: 17 residues. Looked up from germline, CDR1 is LNHNV and CDR2 is YYDKDF (reference sequence). In DNA form, the CDR3 reads TGTGCCACTCAGCGCCCAGAAAACGCAGCAACTAATGAAAAACTGTTTTTT. Encoded protein: CATQRPENAATNEKLFF. The variable domain in full, completed from reference TRBV15 and TRBJ1-4, reads DAMVIQNPRYQVTQFGKPVTLSCSQTLNHNVMYWYQQKSSQAPKLLFHYYDKDFNNEADTPDNFQSRRPNTSFCFLDIRSPGLGDTAMYLCATQRPENAATNEKLFFGSGTQLSVL.

V gene TRBV5-6 combines with J gene TRBJ2-1; 10 bases align to TRBD2. Germline V gene data show CDR1 as SGHDT and CDR2 as YYEEEE. CDR3 length: 15 amino acids. After removal of 0 bases from V and 10 bases from J, the junction contained 7 bases not matched to a gene. The CDR3 spells CASSLARLAGVEQFF. The DNA of the CDR3 is TGTGCCAGCAGCTTGGCCCGGCTAGCGGGAGTCGAGCAGTTCTTC.

The rearrangement links TRBV2 to TRBJ1-6, with D possibly matching TRBD1 (6 bases). V dropped 6 bases and J dropped 4 bases, with 13 bases sitting between them. This CDR3 spans 15 amino acids. Germline CDR1 and CDR2: SNHLY and FYNNEI. This CDR3 reads CASRRQVSYNSPLHF. The CDR3 coding sequence is TGTGCCAGCAGAAGACAGGTCTCTTATAATTCACCCCTCCACTTT. The entire variable domain, with the rest obtained from reference TRBV2 and TRBJ1-6, is as follows: EPEVTQTPSHQVTQMGQEVILRCVPISNHLYFYWYRQILGQKVEFLVSFYNNEISEKSEIFDDQFSVERPDGSNFTLKIRSTKLEDSAMYFCASRRQVSYNSPLHFGNGTRLTVT.

The table lists this clone with a count of one. The same CDR3 arises from other DNA sequences in this sample as well. V and J are TRBV5-1 and TRBJ2-7; TRBD1 is a possible D gene (6 bases). Trimming removed 1 base from V and 3 bases from J, with 11 bases in between. This CDR3 spans 14 amino acids. Germline CDR1 is SGHRS and CDR2 is YFSETQ. Here the CDR3 reads CASSLTGKGYEQYF. In nucleotides, the CDR3 is TGCGCCAGCAGCTTGACAGGGAAGGGCTACGAGCAGTACTTC.

This chain connects TRBV27 to TRBJ2-2; maybe TRBD1 (6 bases). The germline CDR1 and CDR2 sequences are MNHEY and SMNVEV (reference sequence). V lost 4 bases and J 0 bases, leaving 15 bases between the germline ends. The CDR3 contains 17 residues. CDR3 bases: TGTGCCAGCAGTTCACGAACCGGGACACCGAACACCGGGGAGCTGTTTTTT. It encodes CASSSRTGTPNTGELFF.

The CDR3 sequence is CASRQALDGYTF. CDR3 nucleotides: TGTGCCAGCAGACAGGCGCTAGATGGCTACACCTTC. The chain carries TRBV2 and TRBJ1-2, with D possibly TRBD1 on 5 matching bases. The CDR3 spans 12 residues. The germline gives CDR1 SNHLY, CDR2 FYNNEI. V shed 6 bases and J shed 6 bases, with 11 bases lying between them. The full variable domain, with the rest looked up from reference TRBV2 and TRBJ1-2, is EPEVTQTPSHQVTQMGQEVILRCVPISNHLYFYWYRQILGQKVEFLVSFYNNEISEKSEIFDDQFSVERPDGSNFTLKIRSTKLEDSAMYFCASRQALDGYTFGSGTRLTVV.

The rearrangement uses TRBV7-8 and TRBJ2-1; no clear D gene. This CDR3 is 12 amino acids long. Trimming took 5 bases from V and 7 from J, leaving 9 bases between them. Germline CDR1 is SGHVS and CDR2 is FQNEAQ. CDR3 coding DNA: TGTGCCAGCAGCCGTGACAATAATGAGCAGTTCTTC. It codes for CASSRDNNEQFF.

This clone showed up just once. In DNA, the CDR3 is TGTGCCATCAGTGCCGGACAGGACCAAGAGACCCAGTACTTC. This gives the protein CAISAGQDQETQYF. The chain links TRBV10-3 to TRBJ2-5, with TRBD1 matching over 7 bases. The CDR3 has 14 residues. Per germline, CDR1 ENHRY and CDR2 SYGVKD. Trimming removed 4 bases from V and 0 bases from J; junction bases left unmatched: 2.

The chain is built from TRBV7-9 and TRBJ1-2; weak D call: TRBD1 (5 bases). The CDR3 has 12 residues. Germline V gene lookup returns CDR1 SEHNR and CDR2 FQNEAQ (reference sequence). Between the trimmed V and J ends, which lost 0 bases and 7 bases, there was a span of 6 bases. DNA for the CDR3: TGTGCCAGCAGCTTAGCCGGGGGTGGCTACACCTTC. The encoded protein is CASSLAGGGYTF.

The chain carries TRBV5-6 and TRBJ2-2, with no clear D. CDR3 length: 11 amino acids. With 7 bases removed from V and 5 bases from J, the gap between germline ends came to 6 bases. Germline V gene lookup returns CDR1 SGHDT and CDR2 YYEEEE. Written as DNA, the CDR3 is TGTGCCAGCGGCCTTACCGGGGAGCTGTTTTTT. Translating gives CASGLTGELFF.

The rearrangement uses TRBV5-4 and TRBJ2-3; D unclear. There are 12 residues in the CDR3. CDR1 is SGHNT, CDR2 YYREEE, per germline (reference sequence). V was trimmed by 1 base and J by 6 bases, leaving 6 bases between them. This CDR3 is CASSLSLDTQYF. The CDR3 nucleotides are TGTGCCAGCAGCTTGAGCTTGGATACGCAGTATTTT.